This paragraph covers one T cell receptor beta chain sequence. Since a much larger clone is just one base distant, this may be a read error. The sample comes from a study of tumor and adjacent non-tumor tissue in lung cancer. No cell sorting was done before RNA was extracted from the tissue. This CDR3 is 15 amino acids long. The germline gives CDR1 SNHLY, CDR2 FYNNEI. Three rounds of nested PCR, following a modified ARM-PCR protocol, produced the TCRbeta library. TCRdb re-derived calls from the multiplex PCR reads in MiXCR, one entry per CDR3 protein. The table shows 85,000 to 100,000 distinct CDR3 sequences, with approximately 70% occurring only once.

The source of this sequence is a man aged 55 to 69 with non-small cell lung cancer. Sequences were obtained from lung tumor tissue. The V call is TRBV2, the J call TRBJ1-3, with a possible D match to TRBD1 (6 bases). The CDR3 DNA follows: TGTGCCAGCAGTGAAAGGGCAGGGGATGGAAACACCTTATATTTT. Its protein product is CASSERAGDGNTLYF.